This is a list of T cell receptor beta chains from one sample in a study of T cell repertoires in aging, cancer and after chemotherapy. One entry per CDR3 protein, called by TCRdb with MiXCR from the multiplex PCR reads. The sample includes 1,500 to 2,000 distinct CDR3 sequences, approximately 32% of them seen just once. Sample: blood. The receptors were gathered from a human donor with a blood cancer. Both conserved end residues are part of each CDR3. Each record gives: J gene, D gene, clone size, V gene, CDR3 DNA, CDR3 protein. The D gene is left open where the match is weak. A row's size may be missing; if present it is once, few, many or a size class.

j_gene: TRBJ2-7; d_gene: NA; abundance: NA; v_gene: TRBV18; CDR3nt: TGTGCCAGCTCACCATTAGCCGGTGTGGAGCAGTACTTC; CDR3aa: CASSPLAGVEQYF
j_gene: TRBJ1-5; d_gene: NA; abundance: NA; v_gene: TRBV19; CDR3nt: TGTGCCAGTAGTATCGGACCAGGGAAGAAAGTGGGTATCAATCAGCCCCAGCATTTT; CDR3aa: CASSIGPGKKVGINQPQHF
j_gene: TRBJ1-4; d_gene: NA; abundance: few; v_gene: TRBV19; CDR3nt: TGTGCCAGTAGTATCGTAGTCACCGGGAATGAAAAACTGTTTTTT; CDR3aa: CASSIVVTGNEKLFF
j_gene: TRBJ1-5; d_gene: NA; abundance: medium-sized; v_gene: TRBV6-5; CDR3nt: TGTGCCAGCAGGGCGAGGGGGAGCAACAGTAATCAGCCCCAGCATTTT; CDR3aa: CASRARGSNSNQPQHF
j_gene: TRBJ2-1; d_gene: NA; abundance: few; v_gene: TRBV6-6; CDR3nt: TGTGCCAGCAGTTACTCTTCGGGGTTCGATGAGCAGTTCTTC; CDR3aa: CASSYSSGFDEQFF
j_gene: TRBJ2-7; d_gene: TRBD1; abundance: NA; v_gene: TRBV6-1; CDR3nt: TGTGCCAGCAGCACGGACAGGGGGTTATCCTACGAGCAGTACTTC; CDR3aa: CASSTDRGLSYEQYF
j_gene: TRBJ1-3; d_gene: NA; abundance: NA; v_gene: TRBV6-1; CDR3nt: TGTGCCAGCAGTTATCGCAAAGATCCTGGAAACACCATATATTTT; CDR3aa: CASSYRKDPGNTIYF
j_gene: TRBJ1-2; d_gene: NA; abundance: large; v_gene: TRBV30; CDR3nt: TGTGCCTGGAGTCGGCAGCCACATGGCTACACCTTC; CDR3aa: CAWSRQPHGYTF
j_gene: TRBJ1-6; d_gene: TRBD1; abundance: medium-sized; v_gene: TRBV5-5; CDR3nt: TGTGCCAGCGGCGGACAGGGGAGTTCACCCCTCCACTTT; CDR3aa: CASGGQGSSPLHF
j_gene: TRBJ1-3; d_gene: NA; abundance: large; v_gene: TRBV15; CDR3nt: TGTGCCACCAGCAGAGATACCGCCGGAAACACCATATATTTT; CDR3aa: CATSRDTAGNTIYF
j_gene: TRBJ2-7; d_gene: TRBD1; abundance: large; v_gene: TRBV19; CDR3nt: TGTGCCAGTAGGAATCCAGGGGGAGACTACGAGCAGTACTTC; CDR3aa: CASRNPGGDYEQYF
j_gene: TRBJ1-5; d_gene: NA; abundance: medium-sized; v_gene: TRBV19; CDR3nt: TGTGCCAGTAGTATCGGTATGGGGACCTATAGCAATCAGCCCCAGCATTTT; CDR3aa: CASSIGMGTYSNQPQHF
j_gene: TRBJ1-1; d_gene: TRBD1; abundance: NA; v_gene: TRBV5-5; CDR3nt: TGTGCCAGCAGTTTGACAGGGTCCACTGAAGCTTTCTTT; CDR3aa: CASSLTGSTEAFF
j_gene: TRBJ1-2; d_gene: NA; abundance: NA; v_gene: TRBV5-6; CDR3nt: TGCGCCAGCAGCTTGACGGAAGTTAACTATGGCTACACCTTC; CDR3aa: CASSLTEVNYGYTF
j_gene: TRBJ2-3; d_gene: NA; abundance: NA; v_gene: TRBV7-6; CDR3nt: TGTGCCAGCAGCCCCTTGGGGGGGCGTCAGGATACGCAGTATTTT; CDR3aa: CASSPLGGRQDTQYF
j_gene: TRBJ2-7; d_gene: TRBD1; abundance: few; v_gene: TRBV19; CDR3nt: TGTGCCAGTAGTACGCGGCACAGGGGCTCCTACGAGCAGTACTTC; CDR3aa: CASSTRHRGSYEQYF
j_gene: TRBJ1-1; d_gene: NA; abundance: NA; v_gene: TRBV5-5; CDR3nt: TGTGCCAGCAGCTTCGCAGGGCTGAACACTGAAGCTTTCTTT; CDR3aa: CASSFAGLNTEAFF
j_gene: TRBJ2-2; d_gene: TRBD1; abundance: NA; v_gene: TRBV7-3; CDR3nt: TGTGCCAGTCGACAGGGGGCGGGCACCGGGGAGCTGTTTTTT; CDR3aa: CASRQGAGTGELFF
j_gene: TRBJ1-1; d_gene: TRBD1; abundance: few; v_gene: TRBV5-4; CDR3nt: TGTGCCAGCAGCCGGGGACAGGCGGACACTGAAGCTTTCTTT; CDR3aa: CASSRGQADTEAFF
j_gene: TRBJ1-5; d_gene: NA; abundance: large; v_gene: TRBV19; CDR3nt: TGTGCCACCCAGCAAGGGGATCAGCCCCAGCATTTT; CDR3aa: CATQQGDQPQHF
j_gene: TRBJ1-5; d_gene: NA; abundance: NA; v_gene: TRBV6-5; CDR3nt: TGTGCCAGCAGTCCCAAAGGTGTTTATAGGGATCAGCCCCAGCATTTT; CDR3aa: CASSPKGVYRDQPQHF
j_gene: TRBJ2-3; d_gene: NA; abundance: NA; v_gene: TRBV19; CDR3nt: TGTGCCAGCTTGATGGCGGGGATGAGGACAGATACGCAGTATTTT; CDR3aa: CASLMAGMRTDTQYF
j_gene: TRBJ1-2; d_gene: NA; abundance: medium-sized; v_gene: TRBV5-4; CDR3nt: TGTGCCAGCAGCTTGGAGGAGGTGACAGTTTTTGACGGCTACACCTTC; CDR3aa: CASSLEEVTVFDGYTF
j_gene: TRBJ2-4; d_gene: NA; abundance: few; v_gene: TRBV6-5; CDR3nt: TGTGCCAGCAGTTACGGGGTATCCAACATTCAGTACTTC; CDR3aa: CASSYGVSNIQYF
j_gene: TRBJ1-2; d_gene: NA; abundance: large; v_gene: TRBV18; CDR3nt: TGTGCCAGCTCACCTGATAGGGGGTTGAGTGGCTACACCTTC; CDR3aa: CASSPDRGLSGYTF
j_gene: TRBJ2-1; d_gene: TRBD2; abundance: NA; v_gene: TRBV24-1; CDR3nt: TGTGCCACCAGTGATCCCGGACTAGCGGGGGGCCATGAGCAGTTCTTC; CDR3aa: CATSDPGLAGGHEQFF